This T cell receptor beta chain was sequenced in a study of identical twins. Study-wide findings and caveats: Monozygotic twins shared more out-of-frame TCR alpha than recombination models predicted.

TCRdb analysed the 5' RACE reads with MiXCR anew, one entry per CDR3 protein. The repertoire has fewer than 550,000 distinct CDR3 sequences, around 15% of them found once; the top ten carry about 0.97%. This CDR3 contains 15 residues. CDR1 is SSHAT and CDR2 is FNYEAQ in the germline V gene (reference sequence). Regarding this clonotype: Its specificity is not known. A junction end diverges from the germline sequence, so it may reflect a read error.

The data also belong to a second study, concerning yellow fever vaccine responses in identical twins.

This chain joins TRBV7-7 and TRBJ2-1, with D possibly being TRBD1 (6 bases). Input material: CD4+ T cells sorted from blood. This clonotype was sampled from a woman aged 18-35 years in good health. The CDR3 loop is CASSAGQTNYNEQFF. The CDR3 region has the DNA TGTGCTAGCAGTGCTGGACAGACAAATTACAATGAGCAGTTCTTC.